The 10 T cell receptor beta chains below were found in one sample sequenced in a study of identical twins. From the 5' RACE reads, TCRdb called clonotypes with MiXCR, one entry per CDR3 protein. Of about 890,000 distinct CDR3 sequences listed, roughly an eighth are singletons. This sample also appeared in a second study, on yellow fever vaccine responses in identical twins.

Sequenced input: PBMCs. The receptors derive from a woman younger than 30 in good health.

The chain links TRBV20-1 to TRBJ1-5, with 8 bases lining up with TRBD1. The CDR3 extends over 15 amino acids. Trimming at V came to 6 bases and at J to 0 bases, leaving 7 bases not matched to a gene. The germline CDR1 and CDR2 sequences are DFQATT and SNEGSKA (reference sequence). The CDR3 spells CSALAGGYSNQPQHF. The CDR3 nucleotides are TGCAGTGCACTGGCAGGGGGCTATAGCAATCAGCCCCAGCATTTT.

The chain recombines TRBV7-9 with TRBJ2-1, with TRBD1 identical over 10 bases. This CDR3 is 15 amino acids long. Trimming at V came to 5 bases and at J to 6 bases, leaving 7 bases not matched to a gene. Germline lookup yields CDR1 SEHNR and CDR2 FQNEAQ (reference sequence). CDR3 amino acids: CASSQDRDRGNEQFF. The CDR3 nucleotides are TGTGCCAGCAGCCAAGACCGGGACAGGGGCAATGAGCAGTTCTTC.

The chain links TRBV12-3 or TRBV12-4 to TRBJ2-3; D is perhaps TRBD2 (5 bases). This CDR3 has 14 amino acids. V lost 3 bases to trimming and J lost 4 bases, with 11 bases between them. For the CDR3, the DNA is TGTGCCAGCAGTTTGGAGGCAGGCTCAGATACGCAGTATTTT. Amino acid sequence: CASSLEAGSDTQYF.

This clonotype was seen a handful of times. The chain links TRBV29-1 to TRBJ1-2, with TRBD1 identical over 10 bases. CDR1 and CDR2 from the germline V gene are SQVTM and ANQGSEA. The CDR3 runs to 13 residues. With 4 bases clipped from V and 5 bases from J, the junction kept 4 bases outside the gene matches. CDR3 sequence: CSVADRGTYGYTF. CDR3 coding DNA: TGCAGCGTTGCGGACAGGGGGACATATGGCTACACCTTC.

This clonotype showed up just a few times. The V and J genes are TRBV20-1 and TRBJ1-1; D might be TRBD1 (5 bases). The germline V gene has CDR1 DFQATT and CDR2 SNEGSKA (reference sequence). Trimming removed 5 bases at V and 11 bases at J, with 24 bases between. The CDR3 has 14 residues. The CDR3 coding sequence is TGCAGTGCTGAGGACCGGGACGCAGGTTGGAATGCTTTCTTT. Translation: CSAEDRDAGWNAFF.

This clonotype appeared a few times. V usage is TRBV12-3 or TRBV12-4 and J usage is TRBJ1-6; weak D call: TRBD1 (5 bases). Trimming cost V 5 bases and J 9 bases, with 14 bases left between them. The CDR3 loop spans 14 amino acids. Written as DNA, the CDR3 is TGTGCCAGCAGTGCCCAGGACGGGGGTTCACCCCTCCACTTT. It encodes CASSAQDGGSPLHF.

V gene TRBV27 combines with J gene TRBJ2-7; no clear D. Germline CDR1 is MNHEY and CDR2 is SMNVEV (reference sequence). The CDR3 is 16 residues long. CDR3 in DNA: TGTGCCAGTAGTTTGGTGCCACTAATAGCCGGCTACGAGCAGTACGTC. Protein product: CASSLVPLIAGYEQYV.

The CDR3 loop is CASSVLGQAATNEKLFF. Here the CDR3 DNA reads TGTGCCAGCAGTGTGCTAGGACAGGCTGCAACTAATGAAAAACTGTTTTTT. The chain recombines TRBV6-4 with TRBJ1-4; 7 bases align to TRBD1. Germline-derived CDR1 and CDR2 are MRHNA and SNTAGT. The CDR3 spans 17 residues. Trimming took 4 bases from V and 0 from J; bases not matched to a gene: 8.

This clonotype was observed a few times. The V and J genes are TRBV20-1 and TRBJ2-7; TRBD2 matches 13 bases. CDR1 and CDR2 (germline): DFQATT, SNEGSKA (reference sequence). The length of the CDR3 is 15 residues. V shed 2 bases and J 5 bases; nucleotides not matched to a gene: 6. Written as DNA, the CDR3 is TGCAGTGCTAGACCCCCGGGACTAGCGGGAAACGAGCAGTACTTC. The encoded protein is CSARPPGLAGNEQYF.

The V gene is TRBV4-1, the J gene TRBJ2-1; D is uncertain. The CDR3 runs 13 residues. CDR1 is MGHRA, CDR2 YSYEKL, per germline. Trimming removed 1 base at V and 9 bases at J, with 10 bases between. The CDR3 is CASSQVPVSEQFF. The CDR3 DNA is TGCGCCAGCAGCCAAGTTCCAGTATCTGAGCAGTTCTTC.